This TCR beta chain was profiled in a study of blood T cell repertoires in COVID-19. Study-level background: The origin of the acute and convalescent COVID-19 samples was the United States, Italy and Spain.

Per the study methods: Reference gene primer amplification gave nucleated cell count estimates. The assay was immunoSEQ multiplex PCR, and TCRdb's table has in-frame clones only and misses some. The D gene and trimming were derived from the DNA, and the V and J assignments and clone size from that table. This table holds 450,000 or so clones, 70% to 90% found once. Followed over time, Seattle patients had been enrolled while infection was active. CDR3 size: 16 residues. Trimming stripped 1 base from V and 0 bases from J, with 13 bases between. Per germline, CDR1 SGHTA and CDR2 FQGNSA. The chain has TRBV7-2 and TRBJ2-7, with D tentatively TRBD1 (6 bases). The source is a woman aged 40 to 50 with COVID-19, enrolled during active disease. Sequencing was performed on peripheral blood. CDR3 coding DNA: TGTGCCAGCAGCTTAGTTCAGGGGCCCTCCTCCTACGAGCAGTACTTC. Protein sequence: CASSLVQGPSSYEQYF.